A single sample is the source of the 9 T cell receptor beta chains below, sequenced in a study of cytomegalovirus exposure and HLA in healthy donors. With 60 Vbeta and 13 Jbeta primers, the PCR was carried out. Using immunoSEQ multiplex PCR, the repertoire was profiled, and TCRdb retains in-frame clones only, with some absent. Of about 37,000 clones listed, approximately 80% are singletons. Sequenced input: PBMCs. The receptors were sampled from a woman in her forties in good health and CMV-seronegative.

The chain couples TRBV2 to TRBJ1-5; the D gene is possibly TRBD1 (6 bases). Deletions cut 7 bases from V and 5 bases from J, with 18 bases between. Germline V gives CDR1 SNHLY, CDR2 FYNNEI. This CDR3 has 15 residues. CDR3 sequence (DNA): TGTGCCAGCACCCTAGGACCTCCAGGGGATCAGCCCCAGCATTTT. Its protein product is CASTLGPPGDQPQHF.

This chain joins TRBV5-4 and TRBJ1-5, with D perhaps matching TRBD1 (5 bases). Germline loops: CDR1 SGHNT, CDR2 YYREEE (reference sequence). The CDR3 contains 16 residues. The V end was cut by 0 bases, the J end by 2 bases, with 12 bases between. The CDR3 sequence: CASSLGGPGGNQPQHF. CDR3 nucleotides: TGTGCCAGCAGCTTGGGGGGCCCGGGCGGCAATCAGCCCCAGCATTTT.

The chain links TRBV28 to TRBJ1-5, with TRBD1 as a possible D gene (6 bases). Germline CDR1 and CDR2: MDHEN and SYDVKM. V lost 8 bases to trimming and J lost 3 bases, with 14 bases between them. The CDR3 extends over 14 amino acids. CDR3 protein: CASAGAGDNQPQHF. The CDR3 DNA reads TGTGCCAGCGCTGGGGCAGGGGACAATCAGCCCCAGCATTTT.

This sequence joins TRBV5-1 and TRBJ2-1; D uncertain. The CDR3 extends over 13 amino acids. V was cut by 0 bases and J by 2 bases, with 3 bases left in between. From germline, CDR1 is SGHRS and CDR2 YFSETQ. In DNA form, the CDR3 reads TGCGCCAGCAGCTTGGGAGCCTACAATGAGCAGTTCTTC. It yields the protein CASSLGAYNEQFF.

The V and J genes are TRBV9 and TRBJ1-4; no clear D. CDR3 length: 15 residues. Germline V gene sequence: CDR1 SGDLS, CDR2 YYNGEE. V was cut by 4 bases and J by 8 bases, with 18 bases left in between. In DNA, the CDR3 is TGTGCCAGCAGCCCTTGGCCCAGAACGGAGGAAAAACTGTTTTTT. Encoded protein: CASSPWPRTEEKLFF.

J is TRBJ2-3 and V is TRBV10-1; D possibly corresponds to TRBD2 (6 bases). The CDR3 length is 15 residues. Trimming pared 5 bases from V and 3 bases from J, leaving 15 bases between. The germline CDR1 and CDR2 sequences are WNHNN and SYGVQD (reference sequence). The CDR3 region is CASSPLGGLTDTQYF. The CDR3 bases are TGCGCCAGCAGTCCACTAGGAGGGTTAACAGATACGCAGTATTTT.

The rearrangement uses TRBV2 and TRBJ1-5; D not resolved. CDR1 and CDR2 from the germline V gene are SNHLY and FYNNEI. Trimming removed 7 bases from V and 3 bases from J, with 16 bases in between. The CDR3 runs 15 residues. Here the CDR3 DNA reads TGTGCCAGCACGGGGTCACAAGCTTTCAATCAGCCCCAGCATTTT. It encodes CASTGSQAFNQPQHF. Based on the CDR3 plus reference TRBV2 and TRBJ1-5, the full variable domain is EPEVTQTPSHQVTQMGQEVILRCVPISNHLYFYWYRQILGQKVEFLVSFYNNEISEKSEIFDDQFSVERPDGSNFTLKIRSTKLEDSAMYFCASTGSQAFNQPQHFGDGTRLSIL.

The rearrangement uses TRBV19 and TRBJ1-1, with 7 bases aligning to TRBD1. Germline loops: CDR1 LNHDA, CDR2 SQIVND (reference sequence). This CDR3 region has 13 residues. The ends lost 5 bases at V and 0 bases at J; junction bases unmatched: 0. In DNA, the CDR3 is TGTGCCAGTAGTGGGACAGTGAACACTGAAGCTTTCTTT. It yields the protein CASSGTVNTEAFF.

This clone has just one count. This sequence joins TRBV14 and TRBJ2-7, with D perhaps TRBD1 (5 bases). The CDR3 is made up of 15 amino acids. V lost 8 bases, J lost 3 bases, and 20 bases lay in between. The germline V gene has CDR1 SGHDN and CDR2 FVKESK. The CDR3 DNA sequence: TGTGCCAGCCCGTTCCGCAGACAGCCGGGCTACGAGCAGTACGTC. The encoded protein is CASPFRRQPGYEQYV.